The 20 T cell receptor beta chains in this list originate from one sample, sequenced in a study of Ad26.COV2.S vaccination and SARS-CoV-2 variants. The protocol was immunoSEQ multiplex PCR, while the TCRdb copy is restricted to in-frame clones and leaves out a portion. The table includes just over 350,000 clones, around 90% detected once. Sequences were derived from peripheral blood, sampled after recovery from COVID-19. The receptors shown here come from a human donor who had recovered from COVID-19.

The chain is built from TRBV4-1 and TRBJ1-1; 8 bases fit TRBD1. CDR3 length: 14 amino acids. Trimming removed 3 bases from V and 1 base from J; junction bases left unmatched: 1. Germline V lookup: CDR1 MGHRA, CDR2 YSYEKL. The CDR3 here is CASSQDRENTEAFF. The CDR3 DNA sequence: TGCGCCAGCAGCCAGGACAGGGAGAACACTGAAGCTTTCTTT.

This chain uses TRBV9 with TRBJ2-1; TRBD2 matches at 13 bases. The CDR3 has 15 residues. Unmatched junction bases numbered 7, after V lost 4 bases and J lost 9 bases. CDR1 SGDLS and CDR2 YYNGEE come from the germline V gene. The CDR3: CASSQTSGGFGEQFF. CDR3 sequence (DNA): TGTGCCAGCAGCCAGACTAGCGGGGGGTTCGGTGAGCAGTTCTTC.

The J gene is TRBJ2-3, the V gene TRBV6-2 or TRBV6-3; TRBD2 matches 7 bases. Trimming cost V 0 bases and J 4 bases; bases outside gene matches: 4. CDR1 is MNHEY and CDR2 is SVGEGT in the germline V gene. This CDR3 is built from 15 residues. The CDR3 here is CASSYSSRGADTQYF. The DNA for the CDR3 is TGTGCCAGCAGTTACTCATCCCGGGGGGCAGATACGCAGTATTTT.

The chain links TRBV4-1 to TRBJ2-5; D call uncertain. CDR1 and CDR2 (germline): MGHRA, YSYEKL. The V gene lost 4 bases and the J gene lost 5 bases, with 14 bases spanning the gap. This CDR3 is built from 14 residues. The CDR3 reads CASSPFEGRETQYF. The CDR3 region has the DNA TGCGCCAGCAGCCCCTTTGAAGGGCGGGAGACCCAGTACTTC.

The chain links TRBV9 to TRBJ1-1; 8 nucleotides agree with TRBD1. Germline V gene data show CDR1 as SGDLS and CDR2 as YYNGEE. The CDR3 has 15 residues. V gave up 1 base and J gave up 1 base; unmatched junction bases: 3. The CDR3 coding sequence is TGTGCCAGCAGCGTAATCGGGACAGGGAACACTGAAGCTTTCTTT. Translation: CASSVIGTGNTEAFF.

The chain employs TRBV11-2 and TRBJ1-1; D may be TRBD1 (5 bases). V was pared by 8 bases and J by 4 bases, with 17 bases between. The CDR3 totals 14 residues. Germline CDR1 is SGHAT and CDR2 is FQNNGV. The CDR3 nucleotides are TGTGCCAGCTCCCTCGGGGCGGGTCTCACTGAAGCTTTCTTT. It encodes CASSLGAGLTEAFF. The variable domain in full, completed from reference TRBV11-2 and TRBJ1-1, reads EAGVAQSPRYKIIEKRQSVAFWCNPISGHATLYWYQQILGQGPKLLIQFQNNGVVDDSQLPKDRFSAERLKGVDSTLKIQPAKLEDSAVYLCASSLGAGLTEAFFGQGTRLTVV.

V gene TRBV6-5 combines with J gene TRBJ1-3; D unresolved. The V end lost 7 bases, the J end lost 3 bases, and 10 bases lay between the germline ends. Germline V CDR1 and CDR2: MNHEY, SVGAGI. CDR3 size: 13 residues. The CDR3 nucleotides read TGTGCCAGCAATACAGAGAGTGGAAACACCATATATTTT. Its protein product is CASNTESGNTIYF.

The genes are TRBV4-1 and TRBJ2-1; TRBD1 matches 7 bases. Germline assignment: CDR1 MGHRA and CDR2 YSYEKL. V dropped 0 bases and J dropped 3; count of bases not matched to a gene: 8. The CDR3 spans 17 residues. The CDR3 is CASSQEGDRAGYNEQFF. In nucleotides, the CDR3 is TGCGCCAGCAGCCAAGAGGGAGACAGGGCCGGCTACAATGAGCAGTTCTTC.

This chain joins TRBV18 and TRBJ1-2, with TRBD1 identical over 8 bases. Germline V lookup: CDR1 KGHSH, CDR2 LQKENI. This CDR3 has 15 amino acids. The V gene end was trimmed by 3 bases and the J gene end by 5 bases; junction bases not matched to a gene: 8. CDR3 region: CASSPSMDRDYGYTF. CDR3 sequence (DNA): TGTGCCAGCTCACCTTCTATGGACAGGGATTATGGCTACACCTTC.

This sequence joins TRBV9 and TRBJ2-3; TRBD2 matches 10 bases. The ends lost 0 bases at V and 6 bases at J; junction bases unmatched: 1. The CDR3 is 14 amino acids. Germline-derived CDR1 and CDR2 are SGDLS and YYNGEE. DNA for the CDR3: TGTGCCAGCAGCGTAGATAGCGGGGGGGATACGCAGTATTTT. This encodes CASSVDSGGDTQYF.

This clone was recorded once. The chain links TRBV5-8 to TRBJ2-7, with TRBD1 matching 7 bases. J gave up 5 bases and V 4 bases, and 6 bases lay outside the gene matches. The CDR3 length is 13 residues. Germline V gene sequence: CDR1 SGHTS, CDR2 YDEGEE. Here the CDR3 DNA reads TGTGCCAGCAGCGTAACAGGGGCGGACGAGCAGTACTTC. It translates to CASSVTGADEQYF.

V usage is TRBV7-9 and J usage is TRBJ2-7; 7 bases are shared with TRBD2. This CDR3 comprises 14 residues. V trimming: 6 bases; J trimming: 2 bases; junction bases outside the gene matches: 7. Looked up from germline, CDR1 is SEHNR and CDR2 is FQNEAQ (reference sequence). CDR3 residues: CASSPMGGTYEQYF. The CDR3 nucleotides read TGTGCCAGCAGTCCTATGGGGGGGACCTACGAGCAGTACTTC.

The rearrangement joins TRBV7-9 to TRBJ2-7, with 8 bases identical to TRBD1. Germline V gene data show CDR1 as SEHNR and CDR2 as FQNEAQ (reference sequence). This CDR3 contains 13 residues. After removal of 5 bases from V and 6 bases from J, the junction contained 6 bases not matched to a gene. The CDR3 bases are TGTGCCAGCAGCCCCCAGGACAGGGTCGAGCAGTACTTC. Its protein is CASSPQDRVEQYF.

In this sample, this clone turned up a few times. V gene TRBV15 combines with J gene TRBJ1-5; D gene uncertain. Per germline, CDR1 LNHNV and CDR2 YYDKDF (reference sequence). CDR3 length: 15 amino acids. The V end lost 3 bases, the J end lost 6 bases, and 15 bases lay between the germline ends. CDR3 DNA sequence: TGTGCCACCAGCAGGGCAAAGGAGGGCTCTCAGCCCCAGCATTTT. Its translation is CATSRAKEGSQPQHF.

The chain couples TRBV7-9 to TRBJ1-1; D is undetermined. The CDR3 is 11 residues long. Germline CDR1 and CDR2: SEHNR and FQNEAQ (reference sequence). V was shortened by 6 bases and J by 10 bases, with 12 bases between the two germline ends. CDR3 sequence: CASSTYGIAFF. In DNA, the CDR3 is TGTGCCAGCAGTACCTATGGGATAGCTTTCTTT.

This clone is categorized as large. This rearrangement joins TRBV11-2 to TRBJ1-2, with D maybe TRBD1 (6 bases). Germline CDR1 reads SGHAT; CDR2 reads FQNNGV. The CDR3 totals 15 residues. V dropped 5 bases and J dropped 8 bases, with 21 bases sitting between them. The CDR3: CASSQRDMGTSGYTF. CDR3 DNA: TGTGCCAGCAGCCAGAGGGACATGGGGACTTCCGGCTACACCTTC.

V is TRBV7-3 and J is TRBJ2-1; 7 bases line up with TRBD2. CDR3 size: 15 residues. Germline assignment: CDR1 SGHTA and CDR2 FQGTGA. V lost 5 bases, J lost 0 bases, and 4 bases stayed unmatched. In DNA form, the CDR3 reads TGTGCCAGCAGCCCTCCGGGAGGCTCCTACAATGAGCAGTTCTTC. Its translation: CASSPPGGSYNEQFF. Complete variable domain (other parts from reference TRBV7-3 and TRBJ2-1): GAGVSQTPSNKVTEKGKYVELRCDPISGHTALYWYRQSLGQGPEFLIYFQGTGAADDSGLPNDRFFAVRPEGSVSTLKIQRTERGDSAVYLCASSPPGGSYNEQFFGPGTRLTVL.

The chain recombines TRBV5-1 with TRBJ1-1; D gene uncertain. The V end was cut by 0 bases, the J end by 1 base, with 7 bases between. The germline V gene encodes CDR1 SGHRS and CDR2 YFSETQ. The CDR3 sequence is 14 residues long. The CDR3 DNA reads as TGCGCCAGCAGCTTGGAGTCCAGGAACACTGAAGCTTTCTTT. It is translated as CASSLESRNTEAFF.

The rearrangement uses TRBV4-2 and TRBJ1-6, with unresolved D. The germline V gene encodes CDR1 LGHNA and CDR2 YNFKEQ. The CDR3 runs to 17 residues. V dropped 5 bases and J dropped 0 bases, with 14 bases sitting between them. This chain's CDR3 is CASSKAMRSSYNSPLHF. In DNA, the CDR3 is TGTGCCAGCAGCAAAGCAATGAGGAGCTCCTATAATTCACCCCTCCACTTT.

V is TRBV5-6 and J is TRBJ1-5; D uncertain. The CDR3 is made up of 15 amino acids. V shed 3 bases and J shed 1 base, with 11 bases lying between them. In germline, CDR1 is SGHDT, CDR2 YYEEEE. The CDR3 DNA reads as TGTGCCAGCAGCTCAAAGGGCGCGAGCAATCAGCCCCAGCATTTT. Translating gives CASSSKGASNQPQHF.